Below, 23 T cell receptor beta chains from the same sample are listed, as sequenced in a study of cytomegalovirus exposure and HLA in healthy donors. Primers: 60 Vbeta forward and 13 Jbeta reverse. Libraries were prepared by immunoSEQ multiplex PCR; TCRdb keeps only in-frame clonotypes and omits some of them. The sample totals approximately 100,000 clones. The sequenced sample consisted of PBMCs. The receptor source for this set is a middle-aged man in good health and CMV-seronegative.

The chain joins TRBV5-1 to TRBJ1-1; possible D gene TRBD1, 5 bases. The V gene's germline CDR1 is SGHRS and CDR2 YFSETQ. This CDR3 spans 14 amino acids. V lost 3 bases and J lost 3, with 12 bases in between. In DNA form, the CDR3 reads TGCGCCAGCAGCTCAAACGGACAATACACTGAAGCTTTCTTT. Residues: CASSSNGQYTEAFF.

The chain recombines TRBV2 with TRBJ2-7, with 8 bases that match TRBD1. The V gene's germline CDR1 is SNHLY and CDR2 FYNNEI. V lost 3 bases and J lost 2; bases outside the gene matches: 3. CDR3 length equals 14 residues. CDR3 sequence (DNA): TGTGCCAGCAGTGAGCAGGGGGCGGCCTACGAGCAGTACTTC. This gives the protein CASSEQGAAYEQYF.

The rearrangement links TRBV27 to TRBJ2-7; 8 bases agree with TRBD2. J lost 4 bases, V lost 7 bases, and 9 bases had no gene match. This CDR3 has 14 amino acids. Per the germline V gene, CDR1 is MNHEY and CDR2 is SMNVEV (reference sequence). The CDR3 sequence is CASKISGSGYEQYF. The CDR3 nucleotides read TGTGCCAGCAAAATCAGCGGGAGTGGGTACGAGCAGTACTTC.

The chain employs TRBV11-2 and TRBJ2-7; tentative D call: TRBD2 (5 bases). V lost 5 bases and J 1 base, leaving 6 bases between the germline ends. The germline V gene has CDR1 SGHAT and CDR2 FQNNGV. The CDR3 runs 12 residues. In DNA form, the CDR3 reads TGTGCCAGCAGCAGAGGGTCCTACGAGCAGTACTTC. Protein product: CASSRGSYEQYF. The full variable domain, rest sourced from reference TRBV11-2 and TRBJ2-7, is EAGVAQSPRYKIIEKRQSVAFWCNPISGHATLYWYQQILGQGPKLLIQFQNNGVVDDSQLPKDRFSAERLKGVDSTLKIQPAKLEDSAVYLCASSRGSYEQYFGPGTRLTVT.

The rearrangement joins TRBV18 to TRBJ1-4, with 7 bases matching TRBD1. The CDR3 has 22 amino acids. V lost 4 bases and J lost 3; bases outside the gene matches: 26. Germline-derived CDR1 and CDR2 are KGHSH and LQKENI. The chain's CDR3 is CASSRIILRDSEFAGPNEKLFF. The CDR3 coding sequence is TGTGCCAGCTCACGTATTATACTGAGGGACAGTGAGTTCGCCGGGCCTAATGAAAAACTGTTTTTT.

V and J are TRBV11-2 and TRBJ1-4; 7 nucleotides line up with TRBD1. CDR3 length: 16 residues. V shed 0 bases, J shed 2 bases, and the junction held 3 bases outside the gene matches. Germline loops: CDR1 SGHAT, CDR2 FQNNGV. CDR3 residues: CASSLDTGATNEKLFF. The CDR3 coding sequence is TGTGCCAGCAGCTTAGATACAGGGGCCACTAATGAAAAACTGTTTTTT.

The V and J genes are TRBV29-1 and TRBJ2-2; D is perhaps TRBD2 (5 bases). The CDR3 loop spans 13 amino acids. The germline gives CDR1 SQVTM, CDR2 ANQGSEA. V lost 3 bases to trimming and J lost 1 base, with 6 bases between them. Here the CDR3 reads CSVDGKNTGELFF. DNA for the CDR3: TGCAGCGTTGACGGGAAGAACACCGGGGAGCTGTTTTTT.

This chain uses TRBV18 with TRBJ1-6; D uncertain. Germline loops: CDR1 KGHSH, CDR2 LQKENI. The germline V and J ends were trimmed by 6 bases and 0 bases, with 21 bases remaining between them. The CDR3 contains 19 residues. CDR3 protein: CASSSDKGWESSYNSPLHF. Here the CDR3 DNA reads TGTGCCAGCTCTAGCGACAAGGGCTGGGAGAGCTCCTATAATTCACCCCTCCACTTT.

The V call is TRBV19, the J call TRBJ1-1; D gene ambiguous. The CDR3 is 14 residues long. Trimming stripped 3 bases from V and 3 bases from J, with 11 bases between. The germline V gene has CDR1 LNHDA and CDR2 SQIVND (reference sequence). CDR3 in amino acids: CASSMRGIHTEAFF. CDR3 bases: TGTGCCAGTAGTATGCGAGGGATTCACACTGAAGCTTTCTTT.

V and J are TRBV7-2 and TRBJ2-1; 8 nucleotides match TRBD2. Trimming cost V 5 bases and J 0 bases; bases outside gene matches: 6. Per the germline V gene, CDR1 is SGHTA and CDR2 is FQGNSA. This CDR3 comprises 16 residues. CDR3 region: CASSPSRGASYNEQFF. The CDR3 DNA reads TGTGCCAGCAGCCCCTCGCGGGGGGCCTCCTACAATGAGCAGTTCTTC.

The CDR3: CASSPLTQIQNIQYF. CDR3 DNA: TGTGCCAGCAGCCCGCTGACACAGATTCAAAACATTCAGTACTTC. This rearrangement joins TRBV7-9 to TRBJ2-4; D is unclear. With 5 bases removed from V and 5 bases from J, the gap between germline ends came to 16 bases. CDR1 and CDR2 from the germline V gene are SEHNR and FQNEAQ (reference sequence). The CDR3 loop spans 15 amino acids. The whole variable domain, filled in from reference TRBV7-9 and TRBJ2-4, reads DTGVSQNPRHKITKRGQNVTFRCDPISEHNRLYWYRQTLGQGPEFLTYFQNEAQLEKSRLLSDRFSAERPKGSFSTLEIQRTEQGDSAMYLCASSPLTQIQNIQYFGAGTRLSVL.

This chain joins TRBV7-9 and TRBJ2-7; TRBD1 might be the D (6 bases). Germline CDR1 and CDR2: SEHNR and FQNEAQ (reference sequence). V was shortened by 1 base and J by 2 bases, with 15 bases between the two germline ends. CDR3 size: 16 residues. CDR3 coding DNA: TGTGCCAGCAGCTTAGGTACAGGGCAGTTACCCTACGAGCAGTACTTC. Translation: CASSLGTGQLPYEQYF.

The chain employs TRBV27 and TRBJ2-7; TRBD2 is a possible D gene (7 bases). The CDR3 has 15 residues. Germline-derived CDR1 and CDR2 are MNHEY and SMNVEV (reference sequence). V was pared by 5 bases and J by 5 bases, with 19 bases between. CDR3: CASSNRGGGKHEQYF. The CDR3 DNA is TGTGCCAGCAGTAACCGTGGCGGGGGCAAGCACGAGCAGTACTTC.

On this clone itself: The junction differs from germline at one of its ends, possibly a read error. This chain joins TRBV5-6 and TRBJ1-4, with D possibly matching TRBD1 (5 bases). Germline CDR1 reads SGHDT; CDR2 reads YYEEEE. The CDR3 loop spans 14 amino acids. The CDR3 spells CASSWGSSNKKLFF. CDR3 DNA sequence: TGTGCCAGCAGCTGGGGCAGCTCTAATAAAAAACTGTTTTTT.

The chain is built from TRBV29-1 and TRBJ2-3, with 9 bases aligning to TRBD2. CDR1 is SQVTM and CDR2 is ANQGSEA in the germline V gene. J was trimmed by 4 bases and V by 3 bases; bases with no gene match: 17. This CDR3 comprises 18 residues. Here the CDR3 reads CSVDPWREGRVVADTQYF. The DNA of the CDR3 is TGCAGCGTTGACCCCTGGCGGGAGGGCCGGGTTGTAGCAGATACGCAGTATTTT.

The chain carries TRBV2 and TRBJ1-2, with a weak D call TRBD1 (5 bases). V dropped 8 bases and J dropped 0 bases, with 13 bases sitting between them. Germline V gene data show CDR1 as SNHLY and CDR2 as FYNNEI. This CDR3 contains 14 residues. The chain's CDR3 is CASSRQTANYGYTF. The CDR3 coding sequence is TGTGCCAGCTCAAGACAGACCGCTAACTATGGCTACACCTTC.

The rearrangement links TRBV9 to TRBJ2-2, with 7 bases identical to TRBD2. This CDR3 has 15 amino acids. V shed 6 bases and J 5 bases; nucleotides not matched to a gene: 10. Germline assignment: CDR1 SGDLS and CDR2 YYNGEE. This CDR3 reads CASKPEPGGTGELFF. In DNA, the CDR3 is TGTGCCAGCAAGCCCGAACCGGGGGGAACCGGGGAGCTGTTTTTT. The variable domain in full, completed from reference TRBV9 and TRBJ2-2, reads DSGVTQTPKHLITATGQRVTLRCSPRSGDLSVYWYQQSLDQGLQFLIQYYNGEERAKGNILERFSAQQFPDLHSELNLSSLELGDSALYFCASKPEPGGTGELFFGEGSRLTVL.

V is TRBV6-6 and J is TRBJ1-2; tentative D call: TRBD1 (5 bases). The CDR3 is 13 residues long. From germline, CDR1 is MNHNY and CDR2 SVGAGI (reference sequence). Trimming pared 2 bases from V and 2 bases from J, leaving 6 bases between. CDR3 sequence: CASSYGGNYGYTF. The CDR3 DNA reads TGTGCCAGCAGTTACGGGGGGAACTATGGCTACACCTTC.

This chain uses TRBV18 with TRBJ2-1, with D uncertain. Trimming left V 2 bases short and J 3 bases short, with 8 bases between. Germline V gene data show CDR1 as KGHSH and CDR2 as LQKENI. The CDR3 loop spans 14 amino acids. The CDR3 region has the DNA TGTGCCAGCTCACCATGGCAGGACTACAATGAGCAGTTCTTC. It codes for CASSPWQDYNEQFF.

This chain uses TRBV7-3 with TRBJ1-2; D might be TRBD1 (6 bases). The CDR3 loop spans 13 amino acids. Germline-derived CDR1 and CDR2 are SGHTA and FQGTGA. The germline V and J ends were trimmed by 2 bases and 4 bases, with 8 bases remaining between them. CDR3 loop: CASSLLTGYGYTF. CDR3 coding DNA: TGTGCCAGCAGCTTATTGACAGGCTATGGCTACACCTTC. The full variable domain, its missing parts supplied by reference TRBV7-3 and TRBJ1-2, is GAGVSQTPSNKVTEKGKYVELRCDPISGHTALYWYRQSLGQGPEFLIYFQGTGAADDSGLPNDRFFAVRPEGSVSTLKIQRTERGDSAVYLCASSLLTGYGYTFGSGTRLTVV.

In DNA, the CDR3 is TGTGCCAGCAGTTACTCAAGGGAGGGTCAGCCCCAGCATTTT. Encoded protein: CASSYSREGQPQHF. The chain employs TRBV6-5 and TRBJ1-5; D unclear. Trimming cost V 0 bases and J 6 bases, with 9 bases left between them. Per the germline V gene, CDR1 is MNHEY and CDR2 is SVGAGI. The CDR3 runs 14 residues.

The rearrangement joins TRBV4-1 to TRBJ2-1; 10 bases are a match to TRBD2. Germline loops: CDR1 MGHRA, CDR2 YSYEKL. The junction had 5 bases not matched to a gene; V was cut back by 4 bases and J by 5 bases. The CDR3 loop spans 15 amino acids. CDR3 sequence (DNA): TGCGCCAGCAGCCTCCTAGCGGGGGACGACAATGAGCAGTTCTTC. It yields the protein CASSLLAGDDNEQFF.

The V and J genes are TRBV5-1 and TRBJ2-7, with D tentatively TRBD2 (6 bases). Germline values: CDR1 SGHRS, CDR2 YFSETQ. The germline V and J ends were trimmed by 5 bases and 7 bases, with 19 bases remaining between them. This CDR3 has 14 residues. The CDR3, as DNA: TGCGCCAGCAGTTCCGCCGGGACTCGAGGGGAGCAGTACTTC. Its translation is CASSSAGTRGEQYF.